This TCR beta chain appears in the sequencing data of a study of CD8 T cells in ankylosing spondylitis. General study findings and limits: Matched ankylosing spondylitis synovial fluid reportedly showed significant enrichment of disease-linked clones. Past studies reported some motif variants in reactive arthritis synovial fluid and blood. Clones that were linked to disease were CD8+ and were relatively rare in peripheral blood.

In regard to this clonotype: Its antigen is undetermined.

Trimming at V came to 3 bases and at J to 1 base, leaving 4 bases not matched to a gene. The germline V gene encodes CDR1 SGHRS and CDR2 YFSETQ. The CDR3 has 15 residues. TCRdb analysed the 5' RACE reads with MiXCR anew, one entry per CDR3 protein. Among around 320,000 distinct CDR3 sequences listed, about a fifth were seen once. Source material: blood, either unsorted or a sorted T cell fraction (not recorded which). The J gene is TRBJ2-7, the V gene TRBV5-1; 10 nucleotides line up with TRBD2. The TCR comes from a female donor with ankylosing spondylitis or in good health (not recorded which). CDR3 in amino acids: CASSWTSGGSYEQYF. The CDR3 bases are TGCGCCAGCAGCTGGACTAGCGGAGGTTCCTACGAGCAGTACTTC.